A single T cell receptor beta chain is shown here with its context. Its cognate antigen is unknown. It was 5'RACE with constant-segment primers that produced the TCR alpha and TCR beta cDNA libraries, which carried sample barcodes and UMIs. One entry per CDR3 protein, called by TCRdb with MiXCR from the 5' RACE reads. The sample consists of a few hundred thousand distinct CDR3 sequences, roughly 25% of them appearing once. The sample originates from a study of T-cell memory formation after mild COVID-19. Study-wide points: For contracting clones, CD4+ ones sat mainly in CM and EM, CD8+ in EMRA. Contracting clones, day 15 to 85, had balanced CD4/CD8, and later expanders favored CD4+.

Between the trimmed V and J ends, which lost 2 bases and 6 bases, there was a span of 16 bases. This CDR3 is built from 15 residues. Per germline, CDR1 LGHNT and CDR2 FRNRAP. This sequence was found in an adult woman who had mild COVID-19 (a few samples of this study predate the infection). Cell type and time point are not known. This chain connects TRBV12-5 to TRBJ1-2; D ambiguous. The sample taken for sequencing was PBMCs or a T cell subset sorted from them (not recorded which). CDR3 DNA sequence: TGTGCTAGTGGTTTGTTTGGCGGCAGTTGGGATGGCTACACCTTC. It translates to CASGLFGGSWDGYTF. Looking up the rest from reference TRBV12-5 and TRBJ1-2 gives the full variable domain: DARVTQTPRHKVTEMGQEVTMRCQPILGHNTVFWYRQTMMQGLELLAYFRNRAPLDDSGMPKDRFSAEMPDATLATLKIQPSEPRDSAVYFCASGLFGGSWDGYTFGSGTRLTVV.